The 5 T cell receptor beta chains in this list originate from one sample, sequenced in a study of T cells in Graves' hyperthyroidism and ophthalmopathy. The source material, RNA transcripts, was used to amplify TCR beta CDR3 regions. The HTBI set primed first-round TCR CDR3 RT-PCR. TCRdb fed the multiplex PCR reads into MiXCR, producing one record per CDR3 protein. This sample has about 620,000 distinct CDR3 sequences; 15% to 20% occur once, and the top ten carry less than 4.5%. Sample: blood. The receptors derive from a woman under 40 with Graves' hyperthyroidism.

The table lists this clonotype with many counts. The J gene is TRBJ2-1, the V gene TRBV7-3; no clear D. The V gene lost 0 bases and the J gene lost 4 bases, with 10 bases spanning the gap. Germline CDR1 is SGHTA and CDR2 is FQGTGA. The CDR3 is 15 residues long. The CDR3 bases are TGTGCCAGCAGCTTAACCCAAAGCGTTTACAATGAGCAGTTCTTC. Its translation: CASSLTQSVYNEQFF. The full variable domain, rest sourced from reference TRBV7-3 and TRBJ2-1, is GAGVSQTPSNKVTEKGKYVELRCDPISGHTALYWYRQSLGQGPEFLIYFQGTGAADDSGLPNDRFFAVRPEGSVSTLKIQRTERGDSAVYLCASSLTQSVYNEQFFGPGTRLTVL.

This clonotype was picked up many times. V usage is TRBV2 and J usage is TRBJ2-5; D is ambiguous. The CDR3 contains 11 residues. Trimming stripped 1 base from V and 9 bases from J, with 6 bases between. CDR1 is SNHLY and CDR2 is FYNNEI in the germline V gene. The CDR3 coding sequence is TGTGCCAGCAGTGAAGAATTTGCCCAGTACTTC. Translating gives CASSEEFAQYF.

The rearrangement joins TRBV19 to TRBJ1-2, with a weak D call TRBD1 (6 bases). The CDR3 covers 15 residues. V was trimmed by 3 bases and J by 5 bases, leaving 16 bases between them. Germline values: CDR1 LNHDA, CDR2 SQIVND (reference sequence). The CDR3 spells CASSIGGHLLYGYTF. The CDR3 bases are TGTGCCAGTAGTATTGGGGGACATCTGCTTTATGGCTACACCTTC.

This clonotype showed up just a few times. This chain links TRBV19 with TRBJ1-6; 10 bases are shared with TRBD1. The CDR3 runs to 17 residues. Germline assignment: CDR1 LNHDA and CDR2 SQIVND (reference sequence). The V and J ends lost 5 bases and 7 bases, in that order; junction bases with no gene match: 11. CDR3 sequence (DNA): TGTGCCAGTAGTGAAACTTCGGACAGGGGGGTGAATTCACCCCTCCACTTT. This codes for CASSETSDRGVNSPLHF. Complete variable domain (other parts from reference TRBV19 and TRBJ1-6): DGGITQSPKYLFRKEGQNVTLSCEQNLNHDAMYWYRQDPGQGLRLIYYSQIVNDFQKGDIAEGYSVSREKKESFPLTVTSAQKNPTAFYLCASSETSDRGVNSPLHFGNGTRLTVT.

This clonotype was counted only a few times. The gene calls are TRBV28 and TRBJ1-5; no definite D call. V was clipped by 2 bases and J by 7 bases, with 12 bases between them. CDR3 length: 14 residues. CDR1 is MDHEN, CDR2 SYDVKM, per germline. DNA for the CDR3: TGTGCCAGCAGTTTAGATAATAGGGTACAGCCCCAGCATTTT. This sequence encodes CASSLDNRVQPQHF.